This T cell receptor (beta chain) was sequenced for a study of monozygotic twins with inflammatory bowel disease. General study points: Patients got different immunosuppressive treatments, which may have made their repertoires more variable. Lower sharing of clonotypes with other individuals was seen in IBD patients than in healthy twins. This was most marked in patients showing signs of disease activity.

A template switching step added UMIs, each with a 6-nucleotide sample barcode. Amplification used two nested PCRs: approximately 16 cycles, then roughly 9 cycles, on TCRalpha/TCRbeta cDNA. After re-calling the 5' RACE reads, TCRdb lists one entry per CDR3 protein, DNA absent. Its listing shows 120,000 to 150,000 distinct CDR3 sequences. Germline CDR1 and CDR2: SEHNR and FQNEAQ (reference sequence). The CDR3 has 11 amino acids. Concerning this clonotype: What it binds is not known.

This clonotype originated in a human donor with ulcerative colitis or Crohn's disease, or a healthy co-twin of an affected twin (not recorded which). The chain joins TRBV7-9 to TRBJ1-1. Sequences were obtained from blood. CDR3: CASSSEPEAFF.